This TCR beta chain was retrieved from a study of blood T cell repertoires in COVID-19. In the study overall: From the United States, Italy and Spain came samples of acute and convalescent COVID-19. PBMCs, B-cell-depleted T cells, or T cells were the source of the cDNA or gDNA that made up the material.

Authors' data handling: Reference gene primer amplification yielded estimated nucleated cell counts. Generated by immunoSEQ multiplex PCR, the TCRdb table keeps only in-frame clones and is missing some. V and J calls plus clone size are reproduced from that table; the DNA served to infer D and trimming. The sample has some 170,000 clones, about 88% seen once. Germline lookup yields CDR1 SGHNT and CDR2 YYREEE (reference sequence). Trimming at V came to 2 bases and at J to 7 bases, leaving 9 bases not matched to a gene. The CDR3 runs to 16 residues. The age range of participants was about 18 to 95 years, with residence in more than 20 US areas.

This receptor was taken from a human donor with acute COVID-19. The donor label of this sample is uncertain. The rearrangement links TRBV5-4 to TRBJ2-1, with 10 bases lining up with TRBD2. The sequencing sample was made of PBMCs or T cells enriched from blood (not recorded which). The CDR3 here is CASSLSGGARHNEQFF. The CDR3 coding sequence is TGTGCCAGCAGCTTAAGCGGGGGGGCGCGTCATAATGAGCAGTTCTTC. The full variable domain, its missing parts supplied by reference TRBV5-4 and TRBJ2-1, is ETGVTQSPTHLIKTRGQQVTLRCSSQSGHNTVSWYQQALGQGPQFIFQYYREEENGRGNFPPRFSGLQFPNYSSELNVNALELDDSALYLCASSLSGGARHNEQFFGPGTRLTVL.